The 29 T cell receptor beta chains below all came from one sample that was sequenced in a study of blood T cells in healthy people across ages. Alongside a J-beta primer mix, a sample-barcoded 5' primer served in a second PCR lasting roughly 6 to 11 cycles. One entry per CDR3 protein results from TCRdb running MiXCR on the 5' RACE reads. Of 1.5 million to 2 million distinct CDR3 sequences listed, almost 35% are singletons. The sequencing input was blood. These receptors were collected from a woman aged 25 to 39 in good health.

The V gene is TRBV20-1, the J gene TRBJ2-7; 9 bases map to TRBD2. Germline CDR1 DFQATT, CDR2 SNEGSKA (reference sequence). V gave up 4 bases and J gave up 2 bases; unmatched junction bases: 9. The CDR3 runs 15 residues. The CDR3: CSAIDGRGGPYEQYF. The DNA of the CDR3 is TGCAGTGCTATAGACGGGCGGGGGGGCCCCTACGAGCAGTACTTC.

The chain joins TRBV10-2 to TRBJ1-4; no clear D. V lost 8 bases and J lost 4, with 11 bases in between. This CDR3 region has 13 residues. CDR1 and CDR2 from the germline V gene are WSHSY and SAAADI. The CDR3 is CASRDGINEKLFF. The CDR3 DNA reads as TGCGCCAGCCGCGACGGAATTAATGAAAAACTGTTTTTT.

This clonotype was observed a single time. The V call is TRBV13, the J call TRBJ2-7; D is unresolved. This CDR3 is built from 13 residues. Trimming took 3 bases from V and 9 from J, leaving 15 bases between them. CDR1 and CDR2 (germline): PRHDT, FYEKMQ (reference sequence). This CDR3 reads CASSLGRRSGQYF. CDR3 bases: TGTGCCAGCAGCTTGGGCCGACGCTCGGGGCAGTACTTC.

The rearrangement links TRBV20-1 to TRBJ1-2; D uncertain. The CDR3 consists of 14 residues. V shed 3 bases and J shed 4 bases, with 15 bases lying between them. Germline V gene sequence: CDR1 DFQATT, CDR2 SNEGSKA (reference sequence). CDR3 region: CSARGRPATYGYTF. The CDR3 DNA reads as TGCAGTGCTAGGGGGAGGCCCGCCACCTATGGCTACACCTTC.

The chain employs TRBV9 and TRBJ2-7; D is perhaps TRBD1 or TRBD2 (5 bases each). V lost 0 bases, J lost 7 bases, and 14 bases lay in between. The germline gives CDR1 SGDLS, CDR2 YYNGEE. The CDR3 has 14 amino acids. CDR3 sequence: CASSVVEDGAEQYF. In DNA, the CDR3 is TGTGCCAGCAGCGTAGTAGAGGACGGGGCTGAGCAGTACTTC.

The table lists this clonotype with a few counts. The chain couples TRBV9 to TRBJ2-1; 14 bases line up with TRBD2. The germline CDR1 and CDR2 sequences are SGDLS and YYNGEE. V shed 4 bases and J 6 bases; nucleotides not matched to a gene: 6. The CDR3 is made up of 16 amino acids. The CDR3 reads CASSPGTSGSFNEQFF. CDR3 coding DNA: TGTGCCAGCAGCCCAGGGACTAGCGGGAGCTTCAATGAGCAGTTCTTC.

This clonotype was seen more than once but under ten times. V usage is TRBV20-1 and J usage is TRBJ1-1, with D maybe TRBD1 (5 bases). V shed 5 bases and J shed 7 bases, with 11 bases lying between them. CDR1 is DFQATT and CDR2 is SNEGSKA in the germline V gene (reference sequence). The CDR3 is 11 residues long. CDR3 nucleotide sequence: TGCAGTGCTCAGACAGAAGTTGAAGCTTTCTTT. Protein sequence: CSAQTEVEAFF.

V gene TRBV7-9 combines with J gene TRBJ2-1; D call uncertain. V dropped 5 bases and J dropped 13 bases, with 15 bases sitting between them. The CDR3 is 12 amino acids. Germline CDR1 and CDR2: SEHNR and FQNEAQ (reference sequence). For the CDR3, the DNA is TGTGCCAGCAGCCTTAGTGCCAGGATTCAGTTCTTC. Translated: CASSLSARIQFF.

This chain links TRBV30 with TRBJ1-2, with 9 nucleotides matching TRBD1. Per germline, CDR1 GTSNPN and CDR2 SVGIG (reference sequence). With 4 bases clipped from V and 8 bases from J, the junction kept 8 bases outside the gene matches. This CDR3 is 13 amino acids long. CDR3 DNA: TGTGCCTGGACCAGGACAGGGGCGGAAGGCTACACCTTC. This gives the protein CAWTRTGAEGYTF. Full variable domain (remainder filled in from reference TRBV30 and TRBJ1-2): SQTIHQWPATLVQPVGSPLSLECTVEGTSNPNLYWYRQAAGRGLQLLFYSVGIGQISSEVPQNLSASRPQDRQFILSSKKLLLSDSGFYLCAWTRTGAEGYTFGSGTRLTVV.

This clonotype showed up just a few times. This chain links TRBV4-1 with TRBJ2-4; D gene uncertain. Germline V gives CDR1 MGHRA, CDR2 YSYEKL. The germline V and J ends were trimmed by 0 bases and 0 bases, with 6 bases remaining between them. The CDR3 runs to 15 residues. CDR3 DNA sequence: TGCGCCAGCAGCCAAGATGGTGTAGCCAAAAACATTCAGTACTTC. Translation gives CASSQDGVAKNIQYF.

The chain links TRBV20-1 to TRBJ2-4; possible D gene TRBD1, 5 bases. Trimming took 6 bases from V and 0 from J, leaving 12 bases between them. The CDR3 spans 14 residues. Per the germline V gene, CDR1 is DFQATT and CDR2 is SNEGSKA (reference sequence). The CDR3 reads CSAFNRIAKNIQYF. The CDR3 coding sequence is TGCAGTGCATTTAACAGGATAGCCAAAAACATTCAGTACTTC.

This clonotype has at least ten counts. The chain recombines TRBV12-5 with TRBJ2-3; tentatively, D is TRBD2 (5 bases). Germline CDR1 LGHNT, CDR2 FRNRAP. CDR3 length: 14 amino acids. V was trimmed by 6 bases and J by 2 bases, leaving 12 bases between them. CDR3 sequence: CASGLGLSTDTQYF. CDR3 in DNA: TGTGCTAGTGGCCTAGGACTGTCCACAGATACGCAGTATTTT.

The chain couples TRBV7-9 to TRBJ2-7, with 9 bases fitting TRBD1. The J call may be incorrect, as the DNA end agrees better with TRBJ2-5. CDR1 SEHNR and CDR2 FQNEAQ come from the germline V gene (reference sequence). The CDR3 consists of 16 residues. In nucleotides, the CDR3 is TGTGCCAGCAGCCCTTCCGGGACAGGGACCCAAGAGACCCAGTACTTC. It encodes CASSPSGTGTQETQYF.

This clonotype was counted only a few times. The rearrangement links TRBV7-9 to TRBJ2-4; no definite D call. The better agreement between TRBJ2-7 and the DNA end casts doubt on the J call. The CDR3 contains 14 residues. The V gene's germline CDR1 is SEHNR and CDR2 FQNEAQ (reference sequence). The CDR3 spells CASSYPWGSNEQYF. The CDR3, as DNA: TGTGCCAGCAGCTACCCATGGGGTTCTAACGAGCAGTACTTC.

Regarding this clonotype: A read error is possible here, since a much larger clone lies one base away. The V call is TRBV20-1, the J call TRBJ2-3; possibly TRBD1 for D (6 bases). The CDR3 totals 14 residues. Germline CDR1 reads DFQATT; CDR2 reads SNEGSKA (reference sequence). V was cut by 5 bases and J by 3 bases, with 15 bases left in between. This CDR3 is CSAGKTGRTDTQYF. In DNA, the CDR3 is TGCAGTGCTGGAAAGACAGGTCGGACAGATACGCAGTATTTT.

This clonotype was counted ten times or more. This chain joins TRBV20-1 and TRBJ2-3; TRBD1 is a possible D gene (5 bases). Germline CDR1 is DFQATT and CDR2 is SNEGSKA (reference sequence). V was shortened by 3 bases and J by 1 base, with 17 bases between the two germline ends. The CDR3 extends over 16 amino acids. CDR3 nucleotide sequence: TGCAGTGCTAGCCCTTTTGGGGCGGAGCGCACAGATACGCAGTATTTT. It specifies CSASPFGAERTDTQYF.

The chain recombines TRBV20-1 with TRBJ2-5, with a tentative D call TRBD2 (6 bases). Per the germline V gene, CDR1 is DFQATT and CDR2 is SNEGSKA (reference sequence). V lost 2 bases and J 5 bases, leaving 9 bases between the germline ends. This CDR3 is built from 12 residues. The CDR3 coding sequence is TGCAGTGCTAGATACCGGGGGGAGACCCAGTACTTC. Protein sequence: CSARYRGETQYF.

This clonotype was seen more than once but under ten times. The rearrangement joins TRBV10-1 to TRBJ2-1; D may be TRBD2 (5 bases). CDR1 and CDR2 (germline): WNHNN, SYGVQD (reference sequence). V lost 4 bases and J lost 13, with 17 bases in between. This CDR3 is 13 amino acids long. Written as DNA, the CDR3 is TGCGCCAGCAGTGCAACTAGTGACGAGACCCAGTTCTTC. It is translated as CASSATSDETQFF.

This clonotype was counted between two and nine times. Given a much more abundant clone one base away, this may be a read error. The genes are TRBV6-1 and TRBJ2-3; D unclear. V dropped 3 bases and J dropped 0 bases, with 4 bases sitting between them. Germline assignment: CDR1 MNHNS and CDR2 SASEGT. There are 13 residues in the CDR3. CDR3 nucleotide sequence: TGTGCCAGCAGTGACTACAGCACAGATACGCAGTATTTT. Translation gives CASSDYSTDTQYF.

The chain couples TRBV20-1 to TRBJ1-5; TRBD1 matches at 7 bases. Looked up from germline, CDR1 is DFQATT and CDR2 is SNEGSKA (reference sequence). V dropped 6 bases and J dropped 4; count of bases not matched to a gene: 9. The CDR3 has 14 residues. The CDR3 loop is CSADRGTANQPQHF. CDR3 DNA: TGCAGTGCCGATAGAGGGACAGCTAATCAGCCCCAGCATTTT.

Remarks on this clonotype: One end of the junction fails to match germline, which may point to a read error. Here the CDR3 reads CANSLGSGDYEQYF. CDR3 nucleotide sequence: TGTGCCAACAGCCTGGGGAGCGGGGACTACGAGCAGTACTTC. This chain joins TRBV5-5 and TRBJ2-7, with 7 bases fitting TRBD2. The CDR3 runs to 14 residues. Germline-derived CDR1 and CDR2 are SGHKS and YYEKEE (reference sequence). Full variable domain (remainder filled in from reference TRBV5-5 and TRBJ2-7): DAGVTQSPTHLIKTRGQQVTLRCSPISGHKSVSWYQQVLGQGPQFIFQYYEKEERGRGNFPDRFSARQFPNYSSELNVNALLLGDSALYLCANSLGSGDYEQYFGPGTRLTVT.

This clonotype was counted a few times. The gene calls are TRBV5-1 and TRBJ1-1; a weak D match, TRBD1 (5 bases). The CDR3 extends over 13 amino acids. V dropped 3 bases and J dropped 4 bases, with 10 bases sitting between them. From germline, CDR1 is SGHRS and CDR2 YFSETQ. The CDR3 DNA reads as TGCGCCAGCAGCTACTCAGGGTTCACTGAAGCTTTCTTT. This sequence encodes CASSYSGFTEAFF.

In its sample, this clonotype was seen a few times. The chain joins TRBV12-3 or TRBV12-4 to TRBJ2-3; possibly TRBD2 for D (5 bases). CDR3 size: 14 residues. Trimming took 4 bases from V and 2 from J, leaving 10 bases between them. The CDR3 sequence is CASSSSQPTDTQYF. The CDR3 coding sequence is TGTGCCAGCAGTTCTAGCCAGCCCACAGATACGCAGTATTTT.

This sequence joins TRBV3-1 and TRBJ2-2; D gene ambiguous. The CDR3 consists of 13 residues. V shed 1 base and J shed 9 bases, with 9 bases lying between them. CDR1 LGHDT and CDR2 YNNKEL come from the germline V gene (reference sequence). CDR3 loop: CASSQVVGWELFF. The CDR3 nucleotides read TGTGCCAGCAGCCAAGTAGTAGGTTGGGAGCTGTTTTTT.

DNA of the CDR3: TGTGCCAGCAGCCAAGATTTGGGATTTTATGAAGCTTTCTTT. This sequence encodes CASSQDLGFYEAFF. V usage is TRBV4-2 and J usage is TRBJ1-1; D uncertain. CDR1 and CDR2 (germline): LGHNA, YNFKEQ. This CDR3 has 14 residues. The V end lost 0 bases, the J end lost 7 bases, and 12 bases lay between the germline ends.

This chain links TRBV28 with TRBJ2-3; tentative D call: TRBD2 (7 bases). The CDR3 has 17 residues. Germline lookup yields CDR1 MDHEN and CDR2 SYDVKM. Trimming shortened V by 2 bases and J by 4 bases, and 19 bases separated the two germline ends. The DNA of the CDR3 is TGTGCCAGCAGTTTAACCGCCTCCGCGGGGGCTTCAGATACGCAGTATTTT. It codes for CASSLTASAGASDTQYF.

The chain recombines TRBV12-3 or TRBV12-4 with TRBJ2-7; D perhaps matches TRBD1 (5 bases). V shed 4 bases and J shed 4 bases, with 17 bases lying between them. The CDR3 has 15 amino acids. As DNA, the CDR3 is TGTGCCAGCAGTTCCTCCCCGGGCAGGGTTTACGAGCAGTACTTC. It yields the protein CASSSSPGRVYEQYF.

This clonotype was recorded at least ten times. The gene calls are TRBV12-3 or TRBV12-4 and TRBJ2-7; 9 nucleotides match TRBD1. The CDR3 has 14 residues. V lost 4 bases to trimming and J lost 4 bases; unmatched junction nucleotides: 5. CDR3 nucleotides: TGTGCCAGCAGTTCGGGACAGGGACGTTACGAGCAGTACTTC. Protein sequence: CASSSGQGRYEQYF.

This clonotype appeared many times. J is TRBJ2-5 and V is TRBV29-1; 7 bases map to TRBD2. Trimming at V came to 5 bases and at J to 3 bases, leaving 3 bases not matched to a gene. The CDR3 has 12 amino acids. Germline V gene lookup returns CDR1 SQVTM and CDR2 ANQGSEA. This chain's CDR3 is CSVREGEETQYF. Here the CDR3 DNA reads TGCAGCGTTAGGGAGGGAGAAGAGACCCAGTACTTC.